A selection of T cell receptor beta chains follows, all from one sample in a study of T cell changes during pregnancy in multiple sclerosis. TCRdb keeps only in-frame clones here, not all; method: immunoSEQ multiplex PCR. The table includes about 110,000 clones, roughly nine tenths detected once. The sequencing used peripheral blood, collected after pregnancy. These receptors all come from a female donor with multiple sclerosis, enrolled in a pregnancy study. Both conserved end residues are part of each CDR3. Fields, in order: J gene, V gene, CDR3 protein.

TRBJ2-1 TRBV4-2 CASSRENDLLFF
TRBJ1-3 TRBV19 CASSLIDISSGNTIYF
TRBJ1-2 TRBV7-2 CASSSRGGQGRSGYTF
TRBJ2-5 TRBV25-1 CASSVDGHQETQYF
TRBJ2-5 TRBV5-4 CASSLARTGGETQYF
TRBJ2-2 TRBV5-1 CASNGGLAGGTSNTGELFF
TRBJ2-3 TRBV27 CAISKGLTSGGPDTQYF
TRBJ2-5 TRBV6-1 CASNGGDWYETQYF
TRBJ2-7 TRBV27 CASSYAPTGLNPYEQYF
TRBJ1-1 TRBV5-8 CASSLGYRDTEAFF
TRBJ2-3 TRBV29-1 CSVDLWGGTDTQYF
TRBJ1-2 TRBV7-8 CASSLGGTTYGYTF
TRBJ1-2 TRBV27 CASSSRGARYPSGYTF
TRBJ1-1 TRBV7-6 CASSLDSTGRPEAFF
TRBJ2-2 TRBV6-1 CASRLEITGELFF
TRBJ2-7 TRBV27 CASSLSQGNEQYF
TRBJ2-7 TRBV29-1 CSVGYGTGVYEQYF
TRBJ1-2 TRBV5-1 CASSAGGAEVTGYTF
TRBJ1-2 TRBV15 CATSNKREGVYTF
TRBJ1-5 TRBV5-8 CASSSRQGRDQPQHF
TRBJ2-3 TRBV7-8 CASSFGGGQADTQYF
TRBJ2-1 TRBV6-1 CASSEAWTSGARSSYNEQFF
TRBJ2-2 TRBV18 CASSLNRVGELFF
TRBJ1-3 TRBV9 CASSKGTGVNTIYF
TRBJ1-2 TRBV2 CASIFEVSVYGYTF
TRBJ2-1 TRBV5-1 CASSPPTSGGDNEQFF
TRBJ1-1 TRBV10-3 CAIRDGGLENTEAFF
TRBJ1-1 TRBV5-1 CASWKADRASSEAFF
TRBJ1-1 TRBV6-1 CASSEGSMNTEAFF
TRBJ1-2 TRBV2 CASSRQGGYTF
TRBJ2-1 TRBV5-1 CASSPSGGGPSYNEQFF
TRBJ1-3 TRBV6-1 CASSVGTKVSSGNTIYF
TRBJ1-1 TRBV30 CAWSVAGTEAFF
TRBJ2-2 TRBV29-1 CSVAWNTGELFF
TRBJ2-1 TRBV6-5 CASKRGDSNEQFF
TRBJ1-2 TRBV4-1 CASSQVGQGLKTYTF
TRBJ1-2 TRBV6-1 CASSEVSGIYGYTF
TRBJ1-1 TRBV7-3 CASSPHGTVNTEAFF
TRBJ1-2 TRBV19 CASSIRGPRGANYGYTF
TRBJ2-2 TRBV11-2 CASSLVAGNLEELFF
TRBJ2-6 TRBV11-3 CASSLGGFLSGANVLTF
TRBJ2-3 TRBV7-2 CASTSGGRTDTQYF
TRBJ2-5 TRBV7-3 CASSTTDSGVETQYF
TRBJ1-5 TRBV30 CAWSVRGGNQPQHF
TRBJ1-6 TRBV18 CASSPRGQGDSPLHF
TRBJ1-5 TRBV12-2 CASRPGQRNQPQHF
TRBJ1-5 TRBV7-2 CASSSLGEGGQPQHF
TRBJ2-3 TRBV13 CASSLRVAGGEDTQYF
TRBJ2-5 TRBV2 CASRGGLQETQYF
TRBJ1-4 TRBV23-1 CASLTQGTHEKLFF
TRBJ1-6 TRBV5-6 CASSLQQGLRVPNSPLHF
TRBJ2-1 TRBV2 CANWGTSGDNEQFF
TRBJ2-3 TRBV29-1 CSGRDSRTDTQYF